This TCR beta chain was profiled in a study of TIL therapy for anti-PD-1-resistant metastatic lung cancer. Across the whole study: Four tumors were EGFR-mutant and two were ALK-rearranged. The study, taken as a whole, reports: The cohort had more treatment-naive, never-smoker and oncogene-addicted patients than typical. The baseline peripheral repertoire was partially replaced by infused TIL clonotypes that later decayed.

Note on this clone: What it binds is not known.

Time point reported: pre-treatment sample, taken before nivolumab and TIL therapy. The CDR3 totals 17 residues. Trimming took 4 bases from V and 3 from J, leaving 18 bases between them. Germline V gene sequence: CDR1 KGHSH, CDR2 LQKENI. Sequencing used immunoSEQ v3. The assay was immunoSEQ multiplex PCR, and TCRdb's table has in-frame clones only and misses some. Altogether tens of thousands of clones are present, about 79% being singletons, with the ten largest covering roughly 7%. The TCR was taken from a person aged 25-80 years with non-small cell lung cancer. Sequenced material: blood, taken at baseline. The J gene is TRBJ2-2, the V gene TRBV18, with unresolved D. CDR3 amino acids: CASSRGNDLKDTGELFF. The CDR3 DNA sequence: TGTGCCAGCTCACGGGGAAACGACTTAAAGGACACCGGGGAGCTGTTTTTT.